Reported below is one TCR beta chain. The antigen this receptor binds is unknown. Base quality data are lacking; no much larger clone is found one base away. CDR1 is given as SGHDT and CDR2 as YYEEEE, both from the germline V gene. Germline trimming amounts to 4 bases on V and 0 bases on J, with 9 as the count of junction bases outside the gene matches. The CDR3 spans 16 residues, from the cysteine through the phenylalanine. CDR3 DNA only is kept here, 48 bases in frame from base 1. The time point label of this sample denotes: baseline before first vaccination. Vaccinee samples came from UK trials COV001 and COV002, including a single-blind randomized controlled phase 2/3 trial of AZD1222 (ChAdOx1 nCoV-19) in healthy adults. For TCRbeta chain sequencing, PBMC samples from trial participants were taken at day 0 and at day 28 after the second dose. The CDR3 regions of human TCRbeta chains were analyzed by immunosequencing. The original methods were these. TCRs in the repertoires were matched against a reference library of SARS-CoV-2-specific TCRs that had been generated with the MIRA antigen-specificity platform. Breadth was defined as the fraction of unique TCRs that were SARS-CoV-2-associated, and depth was defined as the fraction of total T cells that were SARS-CoV-2-associated. Using the MIRA data, each spike-specific TCR was assigned both to the spike region to which the TCR was reactive and to a CD4 or CD8 class. Log10-transformed breadth and depth values were compared by one-way ANOVA with Sidak's multiple comparisons tests. What TCRdb holds here is the immuneACCESS table cut down to in-frame rearrangements. Part of the clones is not present; checked against another copy, under half of the missing clones reflect an unresolved V gene, and the others are unexplained. The V and J calls and clone size are taken from that table; D and trimming were inferred from the DNA. The sample has about 110,000 clones on record, 89% of them singletons. The leading ten clones occupy 5.5% to 8.5% of the sample.

This entry belongs to a study of T cell responses to AZD1222 COVID-19 vaccine (dated by TCRdb to the early 2020s). Broadly, across the study: AZD1222 recipients given second doses at about 4 weeks or at about 12 weeks were pooled, since spike-specific TCR depth and breadth were not found to differ between the two schedules. A total of 230 to 250 trial participants underwent TCR sequencing, of whom some 210 received two doses of AZD1222 and some 25 received two doses of the MenACWY control vaccine. Enrollment into the trials was organized by age into subgroups of 18-55, 56-69 and 70-plus years, and those subgroups contained about 150, 27 and 61 TCR-sequenced participants, respectively. Beyond this particular receptor, the publication reports: Participants were mostly white British, with more females than males. The authors suggested clonal diversity may have been underestimated. A significant rise in spike-specific TCR breadth and depth was observed after two AZD1222 doses relative to day 0 and relative to MenACWY recipients. The 56-69-year group was small, and its depth increase did not reach significance, likely because of low power. No day 14 peak-response samples were available, so repertoires were characterized only after the peak T cell response. Nearly half of unique spike-specific TCRs reportedly recognized epitopes outside regions mutated in the B.1.351 and B.1.1.7 variants. Conclusions about previously exposed vaccinees are limited because only six or seven AZD1222 recipients were SARS-CoV-2 seropositive at baseline. CD4 TCRs associated with the vaccine covered the entire spike protein, and the dominant responses were in regions 160-218 and 743-854.

The starting material was peripheral blood, obtained on day 0 of AZD1222 vaccination. The chain couples TRBV5-6 to TRBJ2-5, with TRBD1 identical over 7 junction bases. The receptor was derived from an adult in good health. The DNA sequence follows: TGTGCCAGCAGCAGACTGACAGGGCACCACCAAGAGACCCAGTACTTC. The resulting protein is CASSRLTGHHQETQYF.